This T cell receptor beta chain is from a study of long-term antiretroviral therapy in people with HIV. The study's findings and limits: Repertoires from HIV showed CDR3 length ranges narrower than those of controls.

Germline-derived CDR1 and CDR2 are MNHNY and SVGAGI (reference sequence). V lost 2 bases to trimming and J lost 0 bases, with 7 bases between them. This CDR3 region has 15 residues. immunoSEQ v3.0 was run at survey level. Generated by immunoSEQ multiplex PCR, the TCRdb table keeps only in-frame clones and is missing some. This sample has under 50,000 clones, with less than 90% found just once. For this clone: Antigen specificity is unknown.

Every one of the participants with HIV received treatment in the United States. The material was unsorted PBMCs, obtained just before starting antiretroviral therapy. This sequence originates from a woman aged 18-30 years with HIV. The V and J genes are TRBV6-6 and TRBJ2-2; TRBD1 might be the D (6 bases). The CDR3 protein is CASSYNRANTGELFF. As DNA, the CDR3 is TGTGCCAGCAGTTACAACAGGGCGAACACCGGGGAGCTGTTTTTT.